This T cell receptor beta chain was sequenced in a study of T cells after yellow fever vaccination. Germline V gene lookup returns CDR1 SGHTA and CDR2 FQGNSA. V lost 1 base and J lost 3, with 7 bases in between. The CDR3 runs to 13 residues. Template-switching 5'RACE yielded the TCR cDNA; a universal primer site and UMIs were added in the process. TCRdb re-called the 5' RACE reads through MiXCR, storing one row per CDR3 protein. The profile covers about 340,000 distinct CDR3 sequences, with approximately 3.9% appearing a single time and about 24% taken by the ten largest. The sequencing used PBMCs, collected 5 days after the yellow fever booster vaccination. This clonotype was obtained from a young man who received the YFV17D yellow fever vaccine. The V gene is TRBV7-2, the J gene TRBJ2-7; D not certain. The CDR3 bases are TGTGCCAGCAGCTTAGTTGTCAACTACGAGCAGTACTTC. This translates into CASSLVVNYEQYF.